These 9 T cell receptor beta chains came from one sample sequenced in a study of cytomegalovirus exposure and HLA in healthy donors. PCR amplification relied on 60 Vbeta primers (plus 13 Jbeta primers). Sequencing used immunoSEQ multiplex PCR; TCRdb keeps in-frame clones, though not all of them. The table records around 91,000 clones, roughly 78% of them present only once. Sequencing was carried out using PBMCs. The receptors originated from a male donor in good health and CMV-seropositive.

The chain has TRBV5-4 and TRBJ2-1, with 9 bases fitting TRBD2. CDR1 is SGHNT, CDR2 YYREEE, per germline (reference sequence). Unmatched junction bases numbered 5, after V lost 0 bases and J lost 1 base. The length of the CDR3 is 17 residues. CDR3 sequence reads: CASSLGLAGGSYNEQFF. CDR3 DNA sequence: TGTGCCAGCAGCTTGGGGCTCGCGGGGGGGTCCTACAATGAGCAGTTCTTC.

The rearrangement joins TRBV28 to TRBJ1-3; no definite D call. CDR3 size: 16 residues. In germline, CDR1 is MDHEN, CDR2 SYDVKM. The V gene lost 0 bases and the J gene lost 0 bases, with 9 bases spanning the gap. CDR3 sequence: CASSLWGLSSGNTIYF. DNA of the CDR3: TGTGCCAGCAGTTTATGGGGCCTTTCCTCTGGAAACACCATATATTTT.

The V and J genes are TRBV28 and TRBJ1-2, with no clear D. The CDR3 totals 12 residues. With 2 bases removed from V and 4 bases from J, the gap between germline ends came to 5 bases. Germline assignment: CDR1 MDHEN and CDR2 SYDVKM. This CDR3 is CASSLEGYGYTF. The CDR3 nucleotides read TGTGCCAGCAGTTTAGAGGGCTATGGCTACACCTTC.

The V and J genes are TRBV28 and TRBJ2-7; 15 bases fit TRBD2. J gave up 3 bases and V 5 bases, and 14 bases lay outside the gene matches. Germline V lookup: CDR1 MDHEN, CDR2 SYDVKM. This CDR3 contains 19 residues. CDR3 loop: CASSAGGLAGGPLGYEQYF. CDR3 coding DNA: TGTGCCAGCAGTGCGGGGGGACTAGCGGGGGGTCCTCTAGGCTACGAGCAGTACTTC.

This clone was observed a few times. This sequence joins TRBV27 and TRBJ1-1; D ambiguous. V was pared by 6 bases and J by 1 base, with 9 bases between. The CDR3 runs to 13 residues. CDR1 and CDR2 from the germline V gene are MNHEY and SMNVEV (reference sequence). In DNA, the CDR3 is TGTGCCAGCAGCATTACACCGAACACTGAAGCTTTCTTT. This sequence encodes CASSITPNTEAFF.

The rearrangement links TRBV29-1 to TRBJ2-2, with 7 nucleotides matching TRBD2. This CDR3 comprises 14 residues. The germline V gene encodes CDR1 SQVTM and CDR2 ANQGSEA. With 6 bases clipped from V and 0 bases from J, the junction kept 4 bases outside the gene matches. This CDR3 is CSVPGLSNTGELFF. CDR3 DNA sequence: TGCAGCGTGCCGGGACTATCGAACACCGGGGAGCTGTTTTTT.

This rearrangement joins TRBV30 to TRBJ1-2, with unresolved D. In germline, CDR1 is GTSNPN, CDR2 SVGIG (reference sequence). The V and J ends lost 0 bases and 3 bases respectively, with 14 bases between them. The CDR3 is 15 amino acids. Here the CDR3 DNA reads TGTGCCTGGAGTGTAGCGGGGTTCGTCGACTATGGCTACACCTTC. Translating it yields CAWSVAGFVDYGYTF.

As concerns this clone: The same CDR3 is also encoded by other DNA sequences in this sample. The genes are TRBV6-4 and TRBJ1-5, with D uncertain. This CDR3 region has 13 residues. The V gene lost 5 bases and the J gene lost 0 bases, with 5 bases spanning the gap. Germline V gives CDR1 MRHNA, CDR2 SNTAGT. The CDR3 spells CASSIDSNQPQHF. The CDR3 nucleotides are TGTGCCAGCAGTATAGATAGCAATCAGCCCCAGCATTTT.

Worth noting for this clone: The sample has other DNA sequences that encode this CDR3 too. In nucleotides, the CDR3 is TGTGCCTGGAGTGTAGCGGTTGGCTACGAGCAGTACTTC. Translated: CAWSVAVGYEQYF. This rearrangement joins TRBV30 to TRBJ2-7, with a weak D call TRBD2 (5 bases). The V gene lost 0 bases and the J gene lost 3 bases, with 9 bases spanning the gap. Germline V lookup: CDR1 GTSNPN, CDR2 SVGIG (reference sequence). The CDR3 has 13 amino acids.